Listed here are 12 T cell receptor beta chains from one sample, sequenced in a study of CD8+CD57+ T cells in acquired aplastic anemia. The template used for profiling TCR beta VDJ and CDR3 was genomic DNA. A single record per CDR3 protein comes from TCRdb applying MiXCR to the reads. The sample lists about 190,000 distinct CDR3 sequences, 54% occurring once. The sequencing input was sorted CD4+, CD8+, or CD8+CD57+ T cells (not recorded which) from PBMCs. These receptors were obtained from a human donor in good health, serving as a control.

Here the CDR3 DNA reads TGTGCCAGCAAACCGGGACTAGGGGCAGATACGCAGTATTTT. It is translated as CASKPGLGADTQYF. The V gene is TRBV2, the J gene TRBJ2-3; TRBD2 matches at 8 bases. CDR1 and CDR2 from the germline V gene are SNHLY and FYNNEI. V shed 7 bases, J shed 4 bases, and the junction held 7 bases outside the gene matches. CDR3 size: 14 residues. The entire variable domain, with the rest obtained from reference TRBV2 and TRBJ2-3, is as follows: EPEVTQTPSHQVTQMGQEVILRCVPISNHLYFYWYRQILGQKVEFLVSFYNNEISEKSEIFDDQFSVERPDGSNFTLKIRSTKLEDSAMYFCASKPGLGADTQYFGPGTRLTVL.

In this sample, this clonotype turned up a few times. The V and J genes are TRBV5-1 and TRBJ1-1, with 7 bases matching TRBD1. In germline, CDR1 is SGHRS, CDR2 YFSETQ. Trimming took 4 bases from V and 0 from J; bases not matched to a gene: 6. There are 15 residues in the CDR3. The CDR3 sequence: CASSPRTGMNTEAFF. The CDR3 region has the DNA TGCGCCAGCAGCCCTAGGACAGGTATGAACACTGAAGCTTTCTTT. Looking up the rest from reference TRBV5-1 and TRBJ1-1 gives the full variable domain: KAGVTQTPRYLIKTRGQQVTLSCSPISGHRSVSWYQQTPGQGLQFLFEYFSETQRNKGNFPGRFSGRQFSNSRSEMNVSTLELGDSALYLCASSPRTGMNTEAFFGQGTRLTVV.

The chain uses TRBV5-6 and TRBJ2-7; D uncertain. The CDR3 runs to 15 residues. Per germline, CDR1 SGHDT and CDR2 YYEEEE. V shed 2 bases and J shed 0 bases, with 12 bases lying between them. The CDR3 region has the DNA TGTGCCAGCAGCTTATCGCAGGTGCGCTCCTACGAGCAGTACTTC. The encoded protein is CASSLSQVRSYEQYF. Based on the CDR3 plus reference TRBV5-6 and TRBJ2-7, the full variable domain is DAGVTQSPTHLIKTRGQQVTLRCSPKSGHDTVSWYQQALGQGPQFIFQYYEEEERQRGNFPDRFSGHQFPNYSSELNVNALLLGDSALYLCASSLSQVRSYEQYFGPGTRLTVT.

Many counts were recorded for this clonotype. V and J are TRBV6-5 and TRBJ2-7; D is ambiguous. Germline V gene lookup returns CDR1 MNHEY and CDR2 SVGAGI. Trimming left V 0 bases short and J 2 bases short, with 8 bases between. CDR3 size: 14 residues. CDR3 sequence reads: CASSYSRPAYEQYF. CDR3 DNA sequence: TGTGCCAGCAGTTACTCGAGGCCGGCCTACGAGCAGTACTTC.

Concerning this clonotype: A much larger clone lies one base from this, so it may be a read error. The genes are TRBV9 and TRBJ2-7; the match to TRBD2 covers 8 bases. Germline values: CDR1 SGDLS, CDR2 YYNGEE. This CDR3 has 15 residues. CDR3 in amino acids: CASGVGGGKAYEQYF. The CDR3 coding sequence is TGTGCCAGCGGCGTAGGCGGGGGGAAGGCCTACGAGCAGTACTTC.

The rearrangement links TRBV20-1 to TRBJ2-5; TRBD2 might be the D (5 bases). CDR3 size: 13 residues. Germline V CDR1 and CDR2: DFQATT, SNEGSKA (reference sequence). V was trimmed by 1 base and J by 2 bases, leaving 8 bases between them. The CDR3 coding sequence is TGCAGTGCTAGAGTGCAGCGGCAAGAGACCCAGTACTTC. Residues: CSARVQRQETQYF.

This clonotype was seen at least ten times. The chain couples TRBV19 to TRBJ1-3, with 7 bases lining up with TRBD1. CDR3 length: 15 amino acids. The ends lost 6 bases at V and 0 bases at J; junction bases unmatched: 5. CDR1 LNHDA and CDR2 SQIVND come from the germline V gene (reference sequence). CDR3 residues: CASSLQGNSGNTIYF. In DNA form, the CDR3 reads TGTGCCAGTAGCTTACAGGGGAACTCTGGAAACACCATATATTTT.

This clonotype was seen only once. V and J are TRBV20-1 and TRBJ1-1; D ambiguous. V was pared by 6 bases and J by 0 bases, with 11 bases between. Germline CDR1 DFQATT, CDR2 SNEGSKA (reference sequence). There are 13 residues in the CDR3. The DNA of the CDR3 is TGCAGTGCCAGTCCCCGATTGAACACTGAAGCTTTCTTT. Residues: CSASPRLNTEAFF.

This clonotype appeared many times. V gene TRBV27 combines with J gene TRBJ2-2; D perhaps matches TRBD2 (6 bases). Germline CDR1 is MNHEY and CDR2 is SMNVEV (reference sequence). Trimming removed 2 bases from V and 10 bases from J, with 20 bases in between. The CDR3 has 16 amino acids. The CDR3 DNA reads as TGTGCCAGCAGTTTAGCCCCACGAATGACTAGTCAGGAGCTGTTTTTT. Its protein product is CASSLAPRMTSQELFF.

On this clonotype: The DNA is left out, because the CDR3 cannot be placed on it with certainty; the CDR3 is given as TCRdb lists it. This chain connects TRBV19 to TRBJ1-2. Germline lookup yields CDR1 LNHDA and CDR2 SQIVND (reference sequence). Termini included, the CDR3 measures 17 amino acids. CDR3 in amino acids: CASSIGRYYEQYFGYTF.

The count of this clonotype is one. The chain uses TRBV10-1 and TRBJ2-7, with TRBD2 matching 9 bases. J gave up 1 base and V 3 bases, and 4 bases lay outside the gene matches. In germline, CDR1 is WNHNN, CDR2 SYGVQD (reference sequence). This CDR3 has 15 amino acids. CDR3 nucleotides: TGCGCCAGCAGTGACTCCGCGGGGGGGTCCTACGAGCAGTACTTC. As protein: CASSDSAGGSYEQYF.

In the case of this clonotype: No conserved phenylalanine or tryptophan ends this CDR3, so it is likely a read error. The chain is built from TRBV7-7 and TRBJ2-7, with D perhaps matching TRBD1 (5 bases). In germline, CDR1 is SSHAT, CDR2 FNYEAQ (reference sequence). The CDR3 is 14 residues long. CDR3 in amino acids: CASSYHDRAYEQYL. DNA of the CDR3: TGTGCTAGCAGCTACCACGACAGAGCCTACGAGCAGTACCTC.